The T cell receptor beta chain under discussion was sequenced for a study of CD8+ T cells in alopecia areata. The V end was cut by 0 bases, the J end by 7 bases, with 6 bases between. CDR3 length: 12 amino acids. The germline CDR1 and CDR2 sequences are MNHEY and SVGAGI. This clone occurred a few times. Extracted RNA was reverse transcribed, and the resulting cDNA served as sequencing template. The repertoire was sequenced with immunoSEQ multiplex PCR; TCRdb's copy has only in-frame clones and lacks some. The sample has about 150,000 clones; 62% are singletons. Sorting from PBMCs produced CD4+ and CD8+ T cells.

The gene calls are TRBV6-5 and TRBJ2-5; no firm D call. Sequencing was done on a sample of CD8+ T cells sorted from blood. The clonotype comes from a human donor in good health. The CDR3 region is CASSYSMGTQYF. CDR3 in DNA: TGTGCCAGCAGTTACTCAATGGGGACCCAGTACTTC.